These T cell receptor beta chains were read from a single sample in a study of cytomegalovirus exposure and HLA in healthy donors. Sequencing was performed with immunoSEQ multiplex PCR; in TCRdb, only in-frame clones are kept and a portion is missing. The table has some 160,000 clones, 78% seen once. The sample consisted of PBMCs. These receptors all come from a woman aged 40 to 50 in good health and CMV-seronegative. Both conserved end residues are part of each CDR3. A D gene is named only where the DNA matches it firmly. Only part of the rows carry a size: once, few, many, or a class if the clone is expanded.

V	size	J	D	CDR3	DNA
TRBV11-2	-	TRBJ1-6	TRBD1	CASSLDGRQGADTPLHF	TGTGCCAGCAGCTTAGATGGTCGACAGGGGGCCGATACACCCCTCCACTTT
TRBV5-4	-	TRBJ2-1	-	CASSSGRGNEQFF	TGTGCCAGCAGCTCGGGTAGGGGGAATGAGCAGTTCTTC
TRBV6-5	-	TRBJ1-6	TRBD1	CASRDRVNSPLHF	TGTGCCAGCAGGGACAGGGTTAATTCACCCCTCCACTTT
TRBV5-5	-	TRBJ2-1	TRBD1	CASSLGDRGLDNEQFF	TGTGCCAGCAGCTTGGGGGACAGGGGTTTGGACAATGAGCAGTTCTTC
TRBV2	-	TRBJ2-2	-	CASSRALSTGELFF	TGTGCCAGCAGCAGGGCCCTTTCCACCGGGGAGCTGTTTTTT
TRBV4-1	-	TRBJ1-6	-	CASSQGQGDRRDSPLHF	TGCGCCAGCAGCCAAGGGCAGGGAGATCGGAGGGATTCACCCCTCCACTTT
TRBV18	-	TRBJ2-5	TRBD2	CASSPLAGVETQYF	TGTGCCAGCTCCCCCCTAGCGGGGGTTGAGACCCAGTACTTC
TRBV29-1	few	TRBJ2-2	-	CSVVVANTGELFF	TGCAGCGTTGTTGTAGCGAACACCGGGGAGCTGTTTTTT
TRBV28	-	TRBJ2-5	-	CASSTTSTGQETQYF	TGTGCCAGCAGTACGACCTCGACAGGTCAAGAGACCCAGTACTTC
TRBV7-3	-	TRBJ2-3	TRBD2	CASSLGLARDTDTQYF	TGTGCCAGCAGCTTGGGACTAGCCCGCGACACAGATACGCAGTATTTT
TRBV5-1	-	TRBJ2-3	-	CASSFRGGSADTQYF	TGCGCCAGCAGCTTTAGGGGGGGGTCTGCAGATACGCAGTATTTT
TRBV5-6	-	TRBJ2-5	-	CASSPPGGRGEETQYF	TGTGCCAGCAGCCCCCCCGGAGGGCGGGGTGAAGAGACCCAGTACTTC
TRBV11-2	once	TRBJ1-4	TRBD1	CASRRQGAATATNEKLFF	TGTGCCAGCAGACGACAGGGGGCTGCCACCGCAACTAATGAAAAACTGTTTTTT
TRBV18	few	TRBJ1-1	TRBD1	CASSPRGTGVNTEAFF	TGTGCCAGCTCACCACGAGGGACAGGGGTGAACACTGAAGCTTTCTTT
TRBV4-1	-	TRBJ2-5	-	CASSQDQYQETQYF	TGCGCCAGCAGCCAAGACCAATACCAAGAGACCCAGTACTTC
TRBV11-2	-	TRBJ2-1	TRBD2	CASSLDLGGGYNEQFF	TGTGCCAGCAGCTTAGATTTGGGGGGGGGCTACAATGAGCAGTTCTTC
TRBV28	-	TRBJ1-1	-	CASRSHDRPNTEAFF	TGTGCCAGCAGATCCCACGACAGGCCAAACACTGAAGCTTTCTTT
TRBV5-1	-	TRBJ2-5	TRBD2	CASSLISGGSETQYF	TGCGCCAGCAGCTTGATTAGCGGGGGTTCAGAGACCCAGTACTTC
TRBV5-1	once	TRBJ2-3	-	CASRLEDTQYF	TGCGCCAGCCGCCTAGAGGATACGCAGTATTTT
TRBV7-9	-	TRBJ2-1	TRBD1	CASSTTLGGQGHNEQFF	TGTGCCAGCAGCACCACTTTGGGGGGACAGGGGCACAATGAGCAGTTCTTC
TRBV28	-	TRBJ2-3	TRBD2	CASSLSGGASHTQYF	TGTGCCAGCAGCCTTAGCGGGGGGGCCTCCCATACGCAGTATTTT
TRBV5-1	-	TRBJ2-1	TRBD1	CASRSTGGSYNEQFF	TGCGCCAGCAGATCGACAGGGGGTAGCTACAATGAGCAGTTCTTC
TRBV4-1	-	TRBJ1-2	TRBD1	CASSQGRPGQKPSNYGYTF	TGCGCCAGCAGCCAAGGCAGACCGGGACAGAAACCTTCTAACTATGGCTACACCTTC
TRBV28	-	TRBJ2-3	TRBD2	CASSPSGTSGTSTDTQYF	TGTGCCAGCAGCCCGAGTGGGACTAGCGGCACTAGCACAGATACGCAGTATTTT
TRBV4-2	-	TRBJ2-7	TRBD2	CASSQSSTGGSYEQYF	TGTGCCAGCAGCCAGAGTTCAACGGGGGGGTCCTACGAGCAGTACTTC
TRBV5-1	few	TRBJ1-1	TRBD1	CASSFLTGTGYTEAFF	TGCGCCAGCAGCTTCTTGACCGGGACAGGGTACACTGAAGCTTTCTTT
TRBV13	-	TRBJ2-2	TRBD1	CASSDTRKIRQGGTGELFF	TGTGCCAGCAGCGACACCCGCAAAATAAGACAGGGGGGTACCGGGGAGCTGTTTTTT
TRBV5-6	-	TRBJ2-1	TRBD1	CASSLLWTGSYNEQFF	TGTGCCAGCAGCTTGCTGTGGACAGGGAGTTACAATGAGCAGTTCTTC
TRBV5-1	-	TRBJ2-7	TRBD2	CASSYDGRSSYEQYF	TGCGCCAGCAGTTACGACGGGAGGAGCTCCTACGAGCAGTACTTC
TRBV10-2	few	TRBJ1-5	-	CASSESSRGNQPQHF	TGCGCCAGCAGTGAGTCGAGTAGGGGGAATCAGCCCCAGCATTTT
TRBV6-1	-	TRBJ1-4	-	CASSETEVAKLFF	TGTGCCAGCAGTGAAACCGAGGTGGCGAAACTGTTTTTT
TRBV11-2	-	TRBJ2-7	-	CASSLVRAYEQYF	TGTGCCAGCAGCTTAGTAAGAGCCTACGAGCAGTACTTC
TRBV28	-	TRBJ1-5	TRBD1	CASSLLDRLSNQPQHF	TGTGCCAGCAGTTTATTGGACAGGTTGAGCAATCAGCCCCAGCATTTT
TRBV6-1	once	TRBJ2-7	-	CASRGTPNSYEQYF	TGTGCCAGCAGGGGGACACCGAACTCCTACGAGCAGTACTTC
TRBV7-8	-	TRBJ1-6	TRBD1	CASSLKTGGNSPLHF	TGTGCCAGCAGCTTAAAGACAGGGGGGAATTCACCCCTCCACTTT
TRBV6-1	-	TRBJ2-7	-	CASSELTQQYF	TGTGCCAGCAGTGAACTGACACAGCAGTACTTC
TRBV2	-	TRBJ1-1	-	CASSFGTYNTEAFF	TGTGCCAGCAGTTTCGGGACTTATAACACTGAAGCTTTCTTT
TRBV18	-	TRBJ2-5	-	CASSPREGPETQYF	TGTGCCAGCTCACCCCGGGAAGGGCCCGAGACCCAGTACTTC
TRBV7-3	-	TRBJ1-6	-	CASSLFLFDTFNSPLHF	TGTGCCAGCAGCCTTTTCCTCTTTGACACCTTTAATTCACCCCTCCACTTT
TRBV11-2	few	TRBJ1-1	-	CASSRRQELNTEAFF	TGTGCCAGCAGCCGGAGACAGGAGCTGAACACTGAAGCTTTCTTT
TRBV2	-	TRBJ2-7	TRBD2	CASSAPGLADEQYF	TGTGCCAGCAGCGCACCGGGACTAGCGGACGAGCAGTACTTC
TRBV10-3	-	TRBJ1-4	-	CAISEAGRGEEKLFF	TGTGCCATCAGTGAGGCGGGGAGGGGAGAAGAAAAACTGTTTTTT
TRBV25-1	-	TRBJ1-5	-	CATGELGGRDNQPQHF	TGTGCCACAGGAGAGCTCGGAGGTCGAGACAATCAGCCCCAGCATTTT
TRBV4-1	once	TRBJ1-2	-	CASSQGSGVRYGYTF	TGCGCCAGCAGCCAAGGAAGCGGAGTTCGCTATGGCTACACCTTC
TRBV6-5	-	TRBJ1-1	-	CASGRSRANTEAFF	TGTGCCAGCGGTCGCAGTAGAGCGAACACTGAGGCTTTCTTT